This TCR beta chain was sequenced during a study of type 1 regulatory T cells. Study at large: T-allo10 is a Tr1-enriched, alloantigen-specific CD4 T cell product made in vitro. The study, taken as a whole, reports: Tr1 cells had a more restricted TCR repertoire than non-Tr1 cells.

This clonotype was observed many times. What it recognizes is unknown. This CDR3 has 13 amino acids. The trim removed 6 bases at V and 9 bases at J, leaving 5 bases unmatched. Per germline, CDR1 SNHLY and CDR2 FYNNEI. TCRdb passed the reads through MiXCR, listing each CDR3 protein once. The data hold about 42,000 distinct CDR3 sequences, with 9% to 15% observed a single time. The chain carries TRBV2 and TRBJ2-1; 10 bases fit TRBD1. The sample consisted of cultured non-Tr1 T cells, either the whole culture or a sorted T cell fraction (not recorded which). This receptor was identified in a human donor in good health. CDR3 in amino acids: CASRRTGGGEQFF. The CDR3 nucleotides are TGTGCCAGCAGGCGGACAGGGGGGGGTGAGCAGTTCTTC.